The 21 T cell receptor beta chains below were found in one sample sequenced in a study of patients and donors after allogeneic stem cell transplantation. MiXCR, applied by TCRdb to the RT-PCR reads, yields one record per CDR3 protein. The top ten hold about 6% of the sample, which has about 960,000 distinct CDR3 sequences, roughly 18% seen once. Sequenced sample: blood, either unsorted or a sorted T cell fraction (not recorded which). Receptors were obtained from a human donor who was either an allogeneic HSCT recipient or a stem cell or donor lymphocyte infusion donor (not recorded which). It is not recorded whose cells these are; they may come from a transplant donor.

The chain carries TRBV24-1 and TRBJ2-5; D remains unclear. The germline V gene has CDR1 KGHDR and CDR2 SFDVKD. V lost 4 bases and J 5 bases, leaving 7 bases between the germline ends. CDR3 length equals 12 residues. CDR3 sequence reads: CATSDLHETQYF. The CDR3 DNA reads as TGTGCCACCAGTGACCTTCATGAGACCCAGTACTTC.

This clonotype was detected ten times or more. The rearrangement uses TRBV12-3 or TRBV12-4 and TRBJ1-1, with D tentatively TRBD1 (5 bases). The CDR3 covers 14 residues. V was cut by 5 bases and J by 1 base, with 11 bases left in between. The CDR3 reads CASSKMGGNTEAFF. The CDR3 DNA follows: TGTGCCAGCAGTAAAATGGGGGGGAACACTGAAGCTTTCTTT.

This clonotype turned up a few times. The chain joins TRBV7-2 to TRBJ2-1, with 8 positions matching TRBD1. The germline gives CDR1 SGHTA, CDR2 FQGNSA. Trimming at V came to 8 bases and at J to 3 bases, leaving 6 bases not matched to a gene. The CDR3 contains 14 residues. CDR3 residues: CASGPGQVYNEQFF. The CDR3 coding sequence is TGTGCCAGCGGACCGGGACAGGTCTACAATGAGCAGTTCTTC.

The chain is built from TRBV6-2 or TRBV6-3 and TRBJ2-1; TRBD2 might be the D (5 bases). The CDR3 is 16 amino acids. CDR1 MNHEY and CDR2 SVGEGT come from the germline V gene. The germline V and J ends were trimmed by 2 bases and 3 bases, with 14 bases remaining between them. CDR3 sequence reads: CASSYRASSHYNEQFF. Here the CDR3 DNA reads TGTGCCAGCAGTTACCGGGCTAGCAGTCACTACAATGAGCAGTTCTTC.

This clonotype has only a few counts. V gene TRBV18 combines with J gene TRBJ1-6, with D possibly matching TRBD1 (5 bases). Trimming shortened V by 3 bases and J by 4 bases, and 13 bases separated the two germline ends. Germline V gives CDR1 KGHSH, CDR2 LQKENI. The CDR3 sequence is 16 residues long. The CDR3 loop is CASSPGTDLYNSPLHF. The DNA of the CDR3 is TGTGCCAGCTCACCCGGGACGGACTTATATAATTCACCCCTCCACTTT.

The sample holds a few counts of this clonotype. The chain carries TRBV9 and TRBJ2-7; D is ambiguous. This CDR3 is built from 15 residues. Trimming pared 0 bases from V and 3 bases from J, leaving 13 bases between. Germline CDR1 SGDLS, CDR2 YYNGEE. The CDR3 DNA sequence: TGTGCCAGCAGCGTAGAGTCAGAACCTAACTACGAGCAGTACTTC. It encodes CASSVESEPNYEQYF. The variable domain in full, completed from reference TRBV9 and TRBJ2-7, reads DSGVTQTPKHLITATGQRVTLRCSPRSGDLSVYWYQQSLDQGLQFLIQYYNGEERAKGNILERFSAQQFPDLHSELNLSSLELGDSALYFCASSVESEPNYEQYFGPGTRLTVT.

This chain joins TRBV5-6 and TRBJ1-2; D is undetermined. From germline, CDR1 is SGHDT and CDR2 YYEEEE. Between the trimmed V and J ends, which lost 4 bases and 2 bases, there was a span of 6 bases. CDR3 size: 12 residues. The CDR3 protein is CASSTINYGYTF. The CDR3 DNA reads TGTGCCAGCAGCACGATCAACTATGGCTACACCTTC.

This chain joins TRBV7-9 and TRBJ2-7, with 13 bases identical to TRBD2. V dropped 4 bases and J dropped 1; count of bases not matched to a gene: 4. The CDR3 totals 16 residues. The germline gives CDR1 SEHNR, CDR2 FQNEAQ (reference sequence). The CDR3 region is CASSSPTSGRSYEQYF. The CDR3 DNA is TGTGCCAGCAGCTCGCCGACTAGCGGGAGGTCCTACGAGCAGTACTTC.

The CDR3 region is CASSFGGLSYEQYF. The DNA of the CDR3 is TGCGCCAGCAGCTTCGGGGGACTCTCCTACGAGCAGTACTTC. V gene TRBV5-1 combines with J gene TRBJ2-7; TRBD2 might be the D (6 bases). From germline, CDR1 is SGHRS and CDR2 YFSETQ. The V and J ends lost 2 bases and 0 bases respectively, with 9 bases between them. The CDR3 sequence is 14 residues long.

The chain links TRBV24-1 to TRBJ2-3; no clear D gene. This CDR3 has 14 residues. V lost 3 bases to trimming and J lost 0 bases, with 6 bases between them. Germline assignment: CDR1 KGHDR and CDR2 SFDVKD. The CDR3 spells CATSDTKSTDTQYF. The CDR3 DNA is TGTGCCACCAGTGATACCAAGAGCACAGATACGCAGTATTTT.

This clonotype was detected ten times or more. This sequence joins TRBV12-3 or TRBV12-4 and TRBJ2-3; 7 nucleotides line up with TRBD2. There are 17 residues in the CDR3. The junction had 11 bases not matched to a gene; V was cut back by 2 bases and J by 3 bases. CDR3 nucleotides: TGTGCCAGCAGTTTAATTGGCGGGAGTAAGAGTACAGATACGCAGTATTTT. Residues: CASSLIGGSKSTDTQYF.

This clonotype has only a few counts. The rearrangement joins TRBV6-5 to TRBJ2-3; possibly TRBD1 or TRBD2 for D (5 bases each). The CDR3 sequence is 14 residues long. V shed 0 bases and J shed 6 bases, with 10 bases lying between them. The germline V gene has CDR1 MNHEY and CDR2 SVGAGI. The CDR3 here is CASSYSRGPDTQYF. The DNA of the CDR3 is TGTGCCAGCAGTTACTCTCGGGGCCCCGATACGCAGTATTTT.

This clonotype was picked up a small number of times. The rearrangement uses TRBV20-1 and TRBJ2-2; D unresolved. In germline, CDR1 is DFQATT, CDR2 SNEGSKA (reference sequence). The CDR3 totals 15 residues. V was clipped by 3 bases and J by 5 bases, with 16 bases between them. In DNA, the CDR3 is TGCAGTGCTAGGGTAGTTTTGGGCGGAACCGGGGAGCTGTTTTTT. This gives the protein CSARVVLGGTGELFF.

This clonotype was counted only a few times. The chain employs TRBV21-1 and TRBJ2-5; the DNA was not compared with TRBD2, the D call given in the table. TRBV21-1 is assigned pseudogene status. The CDR3 runs to 15 residues. CDR3 DNA sequence: TGTGCCAGCAGGTGGACTAGCGGGAGGGGAGAGACCCAGTACTTC. Amino acid sequence: CASRWTSGRGETQYF.

For the CDR3, the DNA is TGTGCCTGGAGGACAGTAAGATATGAGGGCTACACCTTC. Protein product: CAWRTVRYEGYTF. The chain has TRBV30 and TRBJ1-2; TRBD1 is a possible D gene (5 bases). Germline assignment: CDR1 GTSNPN and CDR2 SVGIG (reference sequence). Deletions cut 3 bases from V and 8 bases from J, with 16 bases between. The CDR3 totals 13 residues.

This clonotype was seen at least ten times. The J gene is TRBJ1-1, the V gene TRBV7-2, with TRBD1 identical over 7 bases. With V trimmed by 4 bases and J by 4 bases, 3 bases remained unmatched. This CDR3 spans 13 amino acids. CDR1 and CDR2 (germline): SGHTA, FQGNSA. CDR3 region: CASSSTGATEAFF. The DNA for the CDR3 is TGTGCCAGCAGCTCTACAGGGGCCACTGAAGCTTTCTTT.

The V gene is TRBV7-2, the J gene TRBJ1-2; TRBD1 agrees at 8 bases. The J segment lost 6 bases and the V segment lost 4 bases, leaving 1 base of the junction unmatched. CDR1 and CDR2 (germline): SGHTA, FQGNSA. CDR3 length equals 12 residues. In DNA form, the CDR3 reads TGTGCCAGCAGCTCGGGACAGGATGGCTACACCTTC. Translating it yields CASSSGQDGYTF.

The V gene is TRBV4-1, the J gene TRBJ1-2; 7 nucleotides match TRBD1. The CDR3 spans 14 residues. Per the germline V gene, CDR1 is MGHRA and CDR2 is YSYEKL. Trimming removed 5 bases from V and 1 base from J; junction bases left unmatched: 4. DNA for the CDR3: TGCGCCAGCAGCGACAGGGCCCGTAACTATGGCTACACCTTC. Protein product: CASSDRARNYGYTF.

This clonotype has only a few counts. The chain uses TRBV3-1 and TRBJ1-2; D is perhaps TRBD1 (5 bases). V was clipped by 5 bases and J by 1 base, with 14 bases between them. The germline CDR1 and CDR2 sequences are LGHDT and YNNKEL (reference sequence). CDR3 length equals 15 residues. The CDR3 region has the DNA TGTGCCAGCAGCACTGCAAGGGGACTTAACTATGGCTACACCTTC. It translates to CASSTARGLNYGYTF.

This clonotype was found many times. J is TRBJ2-2 and V is TRBV5-1; D uncertain. The ends were cut back, 1 base at V and 7 bases at J, with 8 bases in the middle. This CDR3 has 13 residues. Germline V gene lookup returns CDR1 SGHRS and CDR2 YFSETQ. The DNA for the CDR3 is TGCGCCAGCAGCTTGAGGGTTGTCGGGGAGCTGTTTTTT. Its translation is CASSLRVVGELFF.

This chain uses TRBV14 with TRBJ1-1; the D is unclear. Per the germline V gene, CDR1 is SGHDN and CDR2 is FVKESK. V was trimmed by 1 base and J by 0 bases, leaving 9 bases between them. The CDR3 totals 15 residues. The CDR3 region is CASSQVPDMNTEAFF. CDR3 nucleotides: TGTGCCAGCAGCCAAGTGCCAGACATGAACACTGAAGCTTTCTTT.